These 21 T cell receptor beta chains came from one sample sequenced in a study of shared clonotypes between healthy human individuals. Sequencing used immunoSEQ multiplex PCR; TCRdb keeps in-frame clones, though not all of them. The data show roughly 2.5 million clones, 85% to 95% seen once. The sequenced sample consisted of naive CD4+ T cells sorted from blood. Subset indicated: CD45RA+ positively selected. The receptor source for this set is a man younger than 30 in good health.

This rearrangement joins TRBV11-2 to TRBJ2-5; D may be TRBD1 (5 bases). Germline V CDR1 and CDR2: SGHAT, FQNNGV. The CDR3 extends over 15 amino acids. The V end lost 0 bases, the J end lost 5 bases, and 13 bases lay between the germline ends. CDR3: CASSLDIQGRETQYF. The CDR3 DNA follows: TGTGCCAGCAGCTTAGATATTCAGGGTCGGGAGACCCAGTACTTC.

This chain connects TRBV5-1 to TRBJ2-5, with 10 bases aligning to TRBD2. CDR1 and CDR2 from the germline V gene are SGHRS and YFSETQ. The V and J ends lost 0 bases and 5 bases, in that order; junction bases with no gene match: 7. This CDR3 is 16 amino acids long. CDR3 loop: CASSLAPSGSVETQYF. In DNA form, the CDR3 reads TGCGCCAGCAGCTTGGCACCTAGCGGGAGTGTTGAGACCCAGTACTTC.

In its sample, this clone was seen a few times. This chain links TRBV19 with TRBJ1-1, with no clear D. The V gene's germline CDR1 is LNHDA and CDR2 SQIVND (reference sequence). This CDR3 is built from 14 residues. Trimming cost V 4 bases and J 4 bases, with 13 bases left between them. The DNA for the CDR3 is TGTGCCAGTAGTAAGCAGGCTCTAGTCACTGAAGCTTTCTTT. It translates to CASSKQALVTEAFF. The full variable domain, with the rest looked up from reference TRBV19 and TRBJ1-1, is DGGITQSPKYLFRKEGQNVTLSCEQNLNHDAMYWYRQDPGQGLRLIYYSQIVNDFQKGDIAEGYSVSREKKESFPLTVTSAQKNPTAFYLCASSKQALVTEAFFGQGTRLTVV.

Only one count was recorded for this clone. The gene calls are TRBV7-9 and TRBJ1-2; D perhaps matches TRBD1 (5 bases). V shed 5 bases and J shed 8 bases, with 18 bases lying between them. In germline, CDR1 is SEHNR, CDR2 FQNEAQ (reference sequence). The CDR3 is 14 amino acids. As DNA, the CDR3 is TGTGCCAGCAGCCCCGAGCCGACAGTTTACGGCTACACCTTC. It codes for CASSPEPTVYGYTF.

V gene TRBV6-5 combines with J gene TRBJ2-2; D is unresolved. The CDR3 totals 13 residues. Germline V CDR1 and CDR2: MNHEY, SVGAGI. Trimming took 8 bases from V and 0 from J, leaving 7 bases between them. CDR3 nucleotides: TGTGCCAGCGTGGAAGCGAACACCGGGGAGCTGTTTTTT. Translation gives CASVEANTGELFF.

The table lists this clone with a few counts. The chain is built from TRBV2 and TRBJ1-6; D ambiguous. The CDR3 runs 15 residues. CDR1 and CDR2 from the germline V gene are SNHLY and FYNNEI. V was shortened by 6 bases and J by 4 bases, with 13 bases between the two germline ends. DNA for the CDR3: TGTGCCAGCAGCCCGACACCTTCTTATAATTCACCCCTCCACTTT. This gives the protein CASSPTPSYNSPLHF.

This clone occurred once. The V gene is TRBV21-1, the J gene TRBJ2-7; the table's D call, TRBD1, was not checked against the DNA. TRBV21-1 is a pseudogene. CDR3 size: 15 residues. Here the CDR3 DNA reads TGTGCCTGCAGGGTCTGGGACAGGGGTTCCTACGAGCAGTACTTC. This translates into CACRVWDRGSYEQYF.

This clone was counted only a few times. The chain couples TRBV7-9 to TRBJ2-5; 10 bases fit TRBD2. Germline-derived CDR1 and CDR2 are SEHNR and FQNEAQ (reference sequence). This CDR3 contains 18 residues. The V gene end was trimmed by 0 bases and the J gene end by 3 bases; junction bases not matched to a gene: 10. CDR3 nucleotide sequence: TGTGCCAGCAGCTTAGCGGGCAAAACTAGCGGGGAAAAAGAGACCCAGTACTTC. This codes for CASSLAGKTSGEKETQYF. Together with reference TRBV7-9 and TRBJ2-5, the CDR3 gives the full variable domain: DTGVSQNPRHKITKRGQNVTFRCDPISEHNRLYWYRQTLGQGPEFLTYFQNEAQLEKSRLLSDRFSAERPKGSFSTLEIQRTEQGDSAMYLCASSLAGKTSGEKETQYFGPGTRLLVL.

The chain carries TRBV18 and TRBJ1-6, with D possibly being TRBD1 (5 bases). The V gene's germline CDR1 is KGHSH and CDR2 LQKENI. The CDR3 runs 14 residues. V lost 4 bases, J lost 8 bases, and 12 bases lay in between. CDR3 residues: CASSRTRGDSPLHF. CDR3 nucleotides: TGTGCCAGCTCACGGACTAGGGGTGATTCACCCCTCCACTTT.

CDR3 nucleotides: TGCGCCAGCACCCTCACCGGGACTAGCGGGGGCAATGAGCAGTTCTTC. It is translated as CASTLTGTSGGNEQFF. The chain employs TRBV5-1 and TRBJ2-1, with 14 bases matching TRBD2. CDR3 length: 16 amino acids. V shed 6 bases, J shed 6 bases, and the junction held 8 bases outside the gene matches. Germline CDR1 SGHRS, CDR2 YFSETQ.

This clone was detected a few times. This chain uses TRBV23-1 with TRBJ1-6; 7 bases match TRBD1. TRBV23-1 is sorted into the ORF group, with uncertain function. Losses at the gene ends were 7 bases for V and 10 bases for J; bases not matched to a gene: 22. The CDR3 is 18 residues long. The DNA for the CDR3 is TGCGCCAGCACCCTCAATAGGTTACGCGTGGCAGGGGGATCACCCCTCCACTTT. It translates to CASTLNRLRVAGGSPLHF.

The gene calls are TRBV5-6 and TRBJ2-5; D might be TRBD1 (6 bases). The V end lost 3 bases, the J end lost 4 bases, and 16 bases lay between the germline ends. CDR3 length: 15 amino acids. Looked up from germline, CDR1 is SGHDT and CDR2 is YYEEEE. The CDR3 coding sequence is TGTGCCAGCAGCTGGCGGGTGTGGGGGCGAGAGACCCAGTACTTC. It specifies CASSWRVWGRETQYF.

The chain recombines TRBV6-1 with TRBJ2-2; 7 bases fit TRBD1. CDR1 is MNHNS and CDR2 is SASEGT in the germline V gene. The ends lost 5 bases at V and 1 base at J; junction bases unmatched: 4. This CDR3 spans 15 amino acids. CDR3 loop: CASSNRGENTGELFF. The DNA for the CDR3 is TGTGCCAGCAGTAACAGGGGTGAGAACACCGGGGAGCTGTTTTTT.

This clone turned up a few times. Other DNA sequences in this sample translate to the same CDR3. The rearrangement links TRBV6-5 to TRBJ1-2; no firm D call. CDR1 is MNHEY and CDR2 is SVGAGI in the germline V gene. The CDR3 sequence is 13 residues long. The V end lost 2 bases, the J end lost 1 base, and 5 bases lay between the germline ends. CDR3 amino acids: CASSYGVNYGYTF. The CDR3 bases are TGTGCCAGCAGTTACGGGGTTAACTATGGCTACACCTTC.

V usage is TRBV5-4 and J usage is TRBJ1-4; a weak D match, TRBD1 (6 bases). Per the germline V gene, CDR1 is SGHNT and CDR2 is YYREEE (reference sequence). V was cut by 4 bases and J by 4 bases, with 11 bases left in between. This CDR3 has 14 residues. The CDR3 nucleotides are TGTGCCAGCAGCCGGGACAAGTTTAATGAAAAACTGTTTTTT. Amino acid sequence: CASSRDKFNEKLFF. Full variable domain (rest looked up from reference TRBV5-4 and TRBJ1-4): ETGVTQSPTHLIKTRGQQVTLRCSSQSGHNTVSWYQQALGQGPQFIFQYYREEENGRGNFPPRFSGLQFPNYSSELNVNALELDDSALYLCASSRDKFNEKLFFGSGTQLSVL.

As to this clone: Other DNA sequences in the same sample also yield this CDR3. The chain joins TRBV9 to TRBJ2-1, with TRBD2 matching 11 bases. The CDR3 is 16 residues long. In germline, CDR1 is SGDLS, CDR2 YYNGEE. J gave up 5 bases and V 0 bases, and 4 bases lay outside the gene matches. In nucleotides, the CDR3 is TGTGCCAGCAGCGTAGGTGGGACTAGCGGAAACAATGAGCAGTTCTTC. It yields the protein CASSVGGTSGNNEQFF.

The V call is TRBV5-4, the J call TRBJ2-1; no firm D call. The CDR3 is 16 residues long. V was pared by 1 base and J by 0 bases, with 11 bases between. CDR1 is SGHNT, CDR2 YYREEE, per germline (reference sequence). CDR3 loop: CASSLFKTTSYNEQFF. In DNA, the CDR3 is TGTGCCAGCAGCTTGTTCAAGACGACCTCCTACAATGAGCAGTTCTTC.

On this clone itself: Other DNA sequences of this sample code for an identical CDR3. The V and J genes are TRBV6-5 and TRBJ2-2, with D unresolved. This CDR3 has 14 residues. The germline V gene encodes CDR1 MNHEY and CDR2 SVGAGI. The V and J ends lost 1 base and 3 bases respectively, with 6 bases between them. The chain's CDR3 is CASSYWKDTGELFF. The CDR3 DNA reads TGTGCCAGCAGTTACTGGAAGGACACCGGGGAGCTGTTTTTT.

CDR3 sequence: CASSSTRDRAYEQYF. The CDR3 nucleotides read TGTGCCAGCAGCTCAACCCGGGACAGGGCCTACGAGCAGTACTTC. V and J are TRBV7-9 and TRBJ2-7, with TRBD1 matching 9 bases. Germline V gives CDR1 SEHNR, CDR2 FQNEAQ (reference sequence). The junction had 6 bases not matched to a gene; V was cut back by 4 bases and J by 2 bases. This CDR3 has 15 residues.

The chain combines TRBV5-1 with TRBJ2-2; tentatively, D is TRBD1 (6 bases). V was shortened by 4 bases and J by 1 base, with 11 bases between the two germline ends. This CDR3 contains 15 residues. Germline CDR1 SGHRS, CDR2 YFSETQ. The CDR3, as DNA: TGCGCCAGCAGCACCACAGGGATGAACACCGGGGAGCTGTTTTTT. Translating gives CASSTTGMNTGELFF.

The chain has TRBV28 and TRBJ1-5; D not certain. The V gene lost 3 bases and the J gene lost 4 bases, with 13 bases spanning the gap. The germline CDR1 and CDR2 sequences are MDHEN and SYDVKM. The CDR3 covers 15 residues. The CDR3: CASSFGGIRNQPQHF. The CDR3 DNA sequence: TGTGCCAGCAGTTTCGGAGGTATAAGGAATCAGCCCCAGCATTTT.